A selection of T cell receptor beta chains follows, all from one sample in a study of CD8+ T cells in alopecia areata. Assay: immunoSEQ multiplex PCR; the TCRdb copy retains only in-frame clones and omits some. The sample contains roughly 200,000 clones, around 63% of which appear only once. The sample was CD4+ T cells sorted from blood, taken at week 0. Every receptor here comes from a human donor with alopecia areata. Both conserved end residues are part of each CDR3. The order of the fields is D gene, V gene, J gene, CDR3 DNA, CDR3 protein. The D gene is left open where the match is weak.

d_gene: -; v_gene: TRBV27; j_gene: TRBJ2-7; CDR3nt: TGTGCCAGCAGTATCGCCAAACACTCGCCCGAGCAGTACTTC; CDR3aa: CASSIAKHSPEQYF
d_gene: TRBD2; v_gene: TRBV14; j_gene: TRBJ2-2; CDR3nt: TGTGCCAGCAGCCAAGTTGTGGGAGGGACCGGGGAGCTGTTTTTT; CDR3aa: CASSQVVGGTGELFF
d_gene: -; v_gene: TRBV29-1; j_gene: TRBJ1-2; CDR3nt: TGCAGCGTTGAGGAGGGTGGCTACACCTTC; CDR3aa: CSVEEGGYTF
d_gene: -; v_gene: TRBV30; j_gene: TRBJ2-3; CDR3nt: TGTGCCTGGAGTGTATTGGGGGCAGATACGCAGTATTTT; CDR3aa: CAWSVLGADTQYF
d_gene: TRBD1; v_gene: TRBV7-2; j_gene: TRBJ2-4; CDR3nt: TGTGCCAGCAGCTCAGCAAGGGACAGTCTAAACATTCAGTACTTC; CDR3aa: CASSSARDSLNIQYF
d_gene: TRBD1; v_gene: TRBV29-1; j_gene: TRBJ1-1; CDR3nt: TGCAGCGTTGTCAGTGACAGGGGGCTAGCTTTCTTT; CDR3aa: CSVVSDRGLAFF
d_gene: -; v_gene: TRBV15; j_gene: TRBJ2-7; CDR3nt: TGTGCCACCAGCAGAGCCGCAGGGTCCTACGAGCAGTACTTC; CDR3aa: CATSRAAGSYEQYF
d_gene: -; v_gene: TRBV4-3; j_gene: TRBJ2-1; CDR3nt: TGCGCCAGCAGCCAAGATGCCCTCATTCTCCCGGGGGGCCCACACAATGAGCAGTTCTTC; CDR3aa: CASSQDALILPGGPHNEQFF
d_gene: -; v_gene: TRBV30; j_gene: TRBJ2-7; CDR3nt: TGTGCCTGGAGTGCGTCCAGCAGGGGTCGGGGGCAGTACTTC; CDR3aa: CAWSASSRGRGQYF
d_gene: -; v_gene: TRBV11-2; j_gene: TRBJ2-3; CDR3nt: TGTGCCAGCAGCGCACCGGACAGAGGCACAGATACGCAGTATTTT; CDR3aa: CASSAPDRGTDTQYF
d_gene: -; v_gene: TRBV29-1; j_gene: TRBJ1-1; CDR3nt: TGCAGCACTAGGTGGGGGCCAATGAGTACTGAAGCTTTCTTT; CDR3aa: CSTRWGPMSTEAFF
d_gene: -; v_gene: TRBV6-6; j_gene: TRBJ2-7; CDR3nt: TGTGCCAGCAGGCCGTATAGGGGGGACTACGAGCAGTACTTC; CDR3aa: CASRPYRGDYEQYF
d_gene: -; v_gene: TRBV29-1; j_gene: TRBJ2-3; CDR3nt: TGCAGCGTTGGGGCATCTAGCACAGATACGCAGTATTTT; CDR3aa: CSVGASSTDTQYF